The 24 T cell receptor beta chains below were found in one sample sequenced in a study of blood T cell repertoires in COVID-19. TCRdb's copy holds only in-frame clones and misses some; the assay was immunoSEQ multiplex PCR. The data hold 240,000 or so clones, with around 79% observed a single time. Sequenced: peripheral blood. The source is a woman of 80 years or more with acute or convalescent COVID-19.

The genes are TRBV7-2 and TRBJ2-3; 9 positions agree with TRBD1. With V trimmed by 5 bases and J by 2 bases, 5 bases remained unmatched. The CDR3 consists of 15 residues. Looked up from germline, CDR1 is SGHTA and CDR2 is FQGNSA. CDR3 coding DNA: TGTGCCAGCAGCCAACAGGGGGCGGTCACAGATACGCAGTATTTT. This codes for CASSQQGAVTDTQYF.

J is TRBJ1-4 and V is TRBV12-5; D is undetermined. Germline V gene lookup returns CDR1 LGHNT and CDR2 FRNRAP. This CDR3 spans 15 amino acids. The V and J ends lost 1 base and 1 base respectively, with 7 bases between them. The CDR3 protein is CASGLGSGTNEKLFF. In DNA form, the CDR3 reads TGTGCTAGTGGTTTGGGGAGTGGAACTAATGAAAAACTGTTTTTT.

In nucleotides, the CDR3 is TGTGCCAGCAGTGCACTAGCGGGCGCCTCCTACGAGCAGTACTTC. Its protein is CASSALAGASYEQYF. V gene TRBV6-4 combines with J gene TRBJ2-7, with 9 positions matching TRBD2. This CDR3 is built from 15 residues. Germline CDR1 reads MRHNA; CDR2 reads SNTAGT. The V segment lost 4 bases and the J segment 0 bases; nucleotides outside the gene matches: 4.

The chain uses TRBV5-4 and TRBJ2-3; 11 positions match TRBD2. With 4 bases clipped from V and 2 bases from J, the junction kept 6 bases outside the gene matches. This CDR3 is 16 amino acids long. Germline V gives CDR1 SGHNT, CDR2 YYREEE (reference sequence). This chain's CDR3 is CASSVRLAGLTDTQYF. The CDR3 DNA follows: TGTGCCAGCAGCGTGAGACTAGCGGGACTCACAGATACGCAGTATTTT.

The chain couples TRBV10-1 to TRBJ2-2, with 11 bases aligning to TRBD1. This CDR3 has 15 residues. Looked up from germline, CDR1 is WNHNN and CDR2 is SYGVQD (reference sequence). V lost 5 bases and J lost 6; bases outside the gene matches: 5. CDR3 sequence (DNA): TGCGCCAGCAGTTCCGGGACAGGGGGATCCGGGGAGCTGTTTTTT. Translation: CASSSGTGGSGELFF.

The V call is TRBV28, the J call TRBJ2-7, with 8 bases aligning to TRBD2. There are 14 residues in the CDR3. From germline, CDR1 is MDHEN and CDR2 SYDVKM. V lost 3 bases to trimming and J lost 7 bases; unmatched junction nucleotides: 8. CDR3 region: CASSFAGGVGEQYF. CDR3 coding DNA: TGTGCCAGCAGTTTCGCGGGAGGTGTGGGGGAGCAGTACTTC. Supplemented by reference TRBV28 and TRBJ2-7, the full variable domain reads DVKVTQSSRYLVKRTGEKVFLECVQDMDHENMFWYRQDPGLGLRLIYFSYDVKMKEKGDIPEGYSVSREKKERFSLILESASTNQTSMYLCASSFAGGVGEQYFGPGTRLTVT.

The V gene is TRBV19, the J gene TRBJ2-2, with 10 bases lining up with TRBD1. Germline V CDR1 and CDR2: LNHDA, SQIVND (reference sequence). The CDR3 totals 14 residues. V lost 9 bases, J lost 2 bases, and 3 bases stayed unmatched. The CDR3 reads CASRDRGNTGELFF. Written as DNA, the CDR3 is TGTGCCAGCAGGGACAGGGGTAACACCGGGGAGCTGTTTTTT.

V is TRBV3-1 (or the pseudogene TRBV3-2) and J is TRBJ2-1; tentative D call: TRBD2 (6 bases). The germline gives CDR1 LGHDT, CDR2 YNNKEL (reference sequence). The CDR3 spans 12 residues. Trimming removed 10 bases from V and 8 bases from J, with 15 bases in between. The CDR3, as DNA: TGTGCCACCACCGGCGGGAACTATGAGCAGTTCTTC. Its translation: CATTGGNYEQFF.

This clone has only one observation. The rearrangement links TRBV5-5 to TRBJ2-1; D gene uncertain. V was shortened by 3 bases and J by 4 bases, with 8 bases between the two germline ends. The germline CDR1 and CDR2 sequences are SGHKS and YYEKEE (reference sequence). This CDR3 is 13 amino acids long. The chain's CDR3 is CASSSLNYNEQFF. In nucleotides, the CDR3 is TGTGCCAGCAGCTCCCTTAATTACAATGAGCAGTTCTTC.

This chain joins TRBV5-1 and TRBJ1-5; D remains unclear. Germline values: CDR1 SGHRS, CDR2 YFSETQ. The CDR3 has 12 amino acids. The DNA for the CDR3 is TGCCCCCTGGGCAGAGGCAATCAGCCCCAGCATTTT. It encodes CPLGRGNQPQHF. Combining the CDR3 with reference TRBV5-1 and TRBJ1-5 gives the whole variable domain KAGVTQTPRYLIKTRGQQVTLSCSPISGHRSVSWYQQTPGQGLQFLFEYFSETQRNKGNFPGRFSGRQFSNSRSEMNVSTLELGDSALYLCPLGRGNQPQHFGDGTRLSIL.

The chain links TRBV7-8 to TRBJ1-5; D might be TRBD1 (5 bases). Trimming removed 5 bases at V and 5 bases at J, with 10 bases between. Germline assignment: CDR1 SGHVS and CDR2 FQNEAQ. The CDR3 extends over 13 amino acids. For the CDR3, the DNA is TGTGCCAGCAGCCCAGGGAGGGATCAGCCCCAGCATTTT. Its protein product is CASSPGRDQPQHF.

This clone was picked up many times. V is TRBV15 and J is TRBJ1-1; 8 bases fit TRBD1. Unmatched junction bases numbered 12, after V lost 0 bases and J lost 12 bases. The CDR3 has 15 residues. The germline V gene encodes CDR1 LNHNV and CDR2 YYDKDF (reference sequence). The CDR3 DNA is TGTGCCACCAGCAGAGATTACGCCGGACAGGGTTTAACTTTCTTT. This gives the protein CATSRDYAGQGLTFF.

The chain employs TRBV5-1 and TRBJ2-1; D gene ambiguous. This CDR3 comprises 11 residues. V dropped 2 bases and J dropped 6 bases, with 3 bases sitting between them. Germline V CDR1 and CDR2: SGHRS, YFSETQ. CDR3 in DNA: TGCGCCAGCAGCTTCTCCAATGAGCAGTTCTTC. This codes for CASSFSNEQFF.

The chain links TRBV5-1 to TRBJ1-5; a possible D gene is TRBD1 (6 bases). Germline V gives CDR1 SGHRS, CDR2 YFSETQ. The germline V and J ends were trimmed by 4 bases and 7 bases, with 18 bases remaining between them. The CDR3 consists of 15 residues. The CDR3: CASSPESGAHQPQHF. The DNA for the CDR3 is TGCGCCAGCAGCCCGGAGTCAGGGGCCCACCAGCCCCAGCATTTT.

V is TRBV24-1 and J is TRBJ1-5, with D perhaps matching TRBD1 (6 bases). The CDR3 length is 16 residues. Trimming removed 6 bases at V and 1 base at J, with 15 bases between. From germline, CDR1 is KGHDR and CDR2 SFDVKD. In DNA form, the CDR3 reads TGTGCCACCAGTCCCGGGGGGCAGGGAAGCAATCAGCCCCAGCATTTT. Protein product: CATSPGGQGSNQPQHF.

The chain has TRBV11-2 and TRBJ1-2; 10 nucleotides line up with TRBD1. The V gene end was trimmed by 5 bases and the J gene end by 4 bases; junction bases not matched to a gene: 13. Germline V lookup: CDR1 SGHAT, CDR2 FQNNGV. This CDR3 spans 17 amino acids. The CDR3: CASSIIGTGALGYGYTF. For the CDR3, the DNA is TGTGCCAGCAGCATAATCGGGACAGGGGCTTTGGGCTATGGCTACACCTTC. Full variable domain (rest looked up from reference TRBV11-2 and TRBJ1-2): EAGVAQSPRYKIIEKRQSVAFWCNPISGHATLYWYQQILGQGPKLLIQFQNNGVVDDSQLPKDRFSAERLKGVDSTLKIQPAKLEDSAVYLCASSIIGTGALGYGYTFGSGTRLTVV.

The chain joins TRBV11-2 to TRBJ2-1, with D maybe TRBD2 (5 bases). Trimming took off 5 bases at V and 0 bases at J, with 11 bases between the two ends. Germline loops: CDR1 SGHAT, CDR2 FQNNGV. This CDR3 has 15 residues. This chain's CDR3 is CASSQRLSSYNEQFF. The CDR3 DNA reads as TGTGCCAGCAGCCAGCGGCTCAGCTCCTACAATGAGCAGTTCTTC. Together with reference TRBV11-2 and TRBJ2-1, the CDR3 gives the full variable domain: EAGVAQSPRYKIIEKRQSVAFWCNPISGHATLYWYQQILGQGPKLLIQFQNNGVVDDSQLPKDRFSAERLKGVDSTLKIQPAKLEDSAVYLCASSQRLSSYNEQFFGPGTRLTVL.

The chain joins TRBV5-4 to TRBJ1-3; D is perhaps TRBD1 (5 bases). This CDR3 is built from 15 residues. Trimming removed 1 base from V and 1 base from J, with 9 bases in between. The V gene's germline CDR1 is SGHNT and CDR2 YYREEE (reference sequence). CDR3 nucleotide sequence: TGTGCCAGCAGCTTGCAGGGCCATTCTGGAAACACCATATATTTT. Translated: CASSLQGHSGNTIYF.

This clone occurred a few times. The chain couples TRBV10-3 to TRBJ2-1; TRBD2 might be the D (5 bases). V gave up 4 bases and J gave up 3 bases, with 10 bases separating them. CDR3 size: 14 residues. The germline V gene encodes CDR1 ENHRY and CDR2 SYGVKD. The CDR3 DNA reads as TGTGCCATCAGTGCCAGCGGAATCTACAATGAGCAGTTCTTC. Amino acids: CAISASGIYNEQFF.

The genes are TRBV10-2 and TRBJ2-5; TRBD2 matches at 7 bases. The CDR3 consists of 14 residues. Germline CDR1 is WSHSY and CDR2 is SAAADI. V shed 4 bases, J shed 1 base, and the junction held 3 bases outside the gene matches. The CDR3 protein is CASSGGGIQETQYF. The CDR3 DNA sequence: TGCGCCAGCAGTGGGGGAGGGATCCAAGAGACCCAGTACTTC.

The chain uses TRBV5-1 and TRBJ1-2; 8 positions match TRBD1. V shed 1 base and J 6 bases; nucleotides not matched to a gene: 5. The V gene's germline CDR1 is SGHRS and CDR2 YFSETQ. This CDR3 region has 14 residues. CDR3 loop: CASSLQQGANGYTF. CDR3 DNA: TGCGCCAGCAGCTTGCAGCAGGGGGCGAATGGCTACACCTTC.

This clone was seen only once. CDR3 region: CAISGAGTVYGYTF. The CDR3 nucleotides read TGTGCCATCAGTGGCGCCGGGACAGTATATGGCTACACCTTC. The J gene is TRBJ1-2, the V gene TRBV10-3; 7 bases agree with TRBD1. V trimming: 4 bases; J trimming: 5 bases; junction bases outside the gene matches: 7. Germline CDR1 reads ENHRY; CDR2 reads SYGVKD. This CDR3 spans 14 amino acids.

The V gene is TRBV5-1, the J gene TRBJ1-2; the D gene is possibly TRBD1 (6 bases). This CDR3 has 16 amino acids. Trimming cost V 4 bases and J 4 bases, with 20 bases left between them. CDR1 and CDR2 (germline): SGHRS, YFSETQ. In DNA, the CDR3 is TGCGCCAGCAGCAACCACAGGGAAGGGTTTATCTATGGCTACACCTTC. Its protein product is CASSNHREGFIYGYTF.

This rearrangement joins TRBV5-4 to TRBJ2-5, with 7 bases matching TRBD1. Germline V gene sequence: CDR1 SGHNT, CDR2 YYREEE (reference sequence). V was pared by 4 bases and J by 1 base, with 7 bases of the junction left unmatched. CDR3 length: 15 residues. CDR3 protein: CASSRTGATQETQYF. As DNA, the CDR3 is TGTGCCAGCAGCAGGACAGGCGCAACCCAAGAGACCCAGTACTTC.